What follows describes a single T cell receptor beta chain. This CDR3 has 12 amino acids. V was pared by 0 bases and J by 4 bases, with 6 bases between. Germline V CDR1 and CDR2: GTSNPN, SVGIG (reference sequence). This entry comes from a study of blood T cell repertoires in COVID-19. Study-level background: Acute and convalescent COVID-19 specimens originated in the United States, Italy and Spain. PBMCs, B-cell-depleted T cells, or T cells provided the cDNA or gDNA that made up the material.

As originally analysed: Reference gene primer amplification gave nucleated cell count estimates. The assay was immunoSEQ multiplex PCR, and TCRdb's table has in-frame clones only and misses some. V and J calls and clone size follow that table, whereas D and trimming were derived from the DNA. The sample yields about 190,000 clones, about 85% seen once. The genes are TRBV30 and TRBJ1-2; D is undetermined. Source material: peripheral blood. The sequence derives from a human donor in a cohort sampled during active COVID-19. In nucleotides, the CDR3 is TGTGCCTGGAGTGTACACAGCTATGGCTACACCTTC. Amino acid sequence: CAWSVHSYGYTF.